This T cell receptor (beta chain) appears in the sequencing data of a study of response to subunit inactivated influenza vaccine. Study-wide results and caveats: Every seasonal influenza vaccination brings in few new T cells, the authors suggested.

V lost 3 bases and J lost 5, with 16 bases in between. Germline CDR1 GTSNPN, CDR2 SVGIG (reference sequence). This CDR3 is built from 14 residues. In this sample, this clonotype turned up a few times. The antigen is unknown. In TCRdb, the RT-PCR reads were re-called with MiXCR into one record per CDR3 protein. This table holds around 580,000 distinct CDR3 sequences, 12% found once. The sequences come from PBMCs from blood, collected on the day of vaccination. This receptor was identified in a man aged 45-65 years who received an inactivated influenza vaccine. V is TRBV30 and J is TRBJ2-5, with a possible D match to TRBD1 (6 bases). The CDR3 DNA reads TGTGCCTGGAGACCGGGACACTTATGGGAGACCCAGTACTTC. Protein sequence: CAWRPGHLWETQYF. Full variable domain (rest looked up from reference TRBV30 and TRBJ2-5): SQTIHQWPATLVQPVGSPLSLECTVEGTSNPNLYWYRQAAGRGLQLLFYSVGIGQISSEVPQNLSASRPQDRQFILSSKKLLLSDSGFYLCAWRPGHLWETQYFGPGTRLLVL.